A single sample is the source of the 15 T cell receptor beta chains below, sequenced in a study of memory B cells and T cells in multiple sclerosis. TCRdb keeps only in-frame clones here, not all; method: immunoSEQ multiplex PCR. This table has approximately 47,000 clones, more than 65% appearing once. No antigens are known for them. Stimulus-free culture yielded autoproliferating CFSE-dim and non-proliferating CFSE-high T cells, each sequenced separately. Cultures began with 5x10^7 CFSE-labeled PBMCs, unstimulated for six to seven days, with replicate wells pooled. The specimen sequenced was PBMCs from blood kept in culture. The source is a human donor with multiple sclerosis.

This chain links TRBV4-1 with TRBJ1-2; TRBD1 agrees at 10 bases. Germline CDR1 MGHRA, CDR2 YSYEKL. The CDR3 covers 15 residues. J gave up 2 bases and V 3 bases, and 3 bases lay outside the gene matches. The CDR3 spells CASSHVTGGNYGYTF. In nucleotides, the CDR3 is TGCGCCAGCAGCCATGTGACAGGGGGCAACTATGGCTACACCTTC.

The chain uses TRBV4-1 and TRBJ2-7, with 11 positions matching TRBD2. The CDR3 has 15 residues. V lost 4 bases, J lost 0 bases, and 2 bases stayed unmatched. The V gene's germline CDR1 is MGHRA and CDR2 YSYEKL. The CDR3 DNA follows: TGCGCCAGCAGCCCTGGGACTAGCGGCTCCTACGAGCAGTACTTC. Its translation: CASSPGTSGSYEQYF.

This clone was counted a single time. This chain's CDR3 is CASSLEGTGVGNEQFF. The CDR3 region has the DNA TGCGCCAGCAGCTTGGAAGGGACAGGCGTTGGAAATGAGCAGTTCTTC. The V and J genes are TRBV5-1 and TRBJ2-1; 8 nucleotides match TRBD1. The CDR3 totals 16 residues. Germline V gene lookup returns CDR1 SGHRS and CDR2 YFSETQ. Losses at the gene ends were 0 bases for V and 7 bases for J; bases not matched to a gene: 9. Full variable domain (rest looked up from reference TRBV5-1 and TRBJ2-1): KAGVTQTPRYLIKTRGQQVTLSCSPISGHRSVSWYQQTPGQGLQFLFEYFSETQRNKGNFPGRFSGRQFSNSRSEMNVSTLELGDSALYLCASSLEGTGVGNEQFFGPGTRLTVL.

The rearrangement uses TRBV7-2 and TRBJ2-2; 7 bases line up with TRBD1. The CDR3 length is 16 residues. CDR1 and CDR2 from the germline V gene are SGHTA and FQGNSA. J was trimmed by 7 bases and V by 0 bases; bases with no gene match: 8. The CDR3 protein is CASSLARGTADGELFF. CDR3 sequence (DNA): TGTGCCAGCAGCTTAGCGAGGGGGACAGCGGACGGGGAGCTGTTTTTT.

The V call is TRBV18, the J call TRBJ2-5, with D possibly matching TRBD1 (6 bases). Germline values: CDR1 KGHSH, CDR2 LQKENI. The CDR3 runs to 13 residues. V lost 3 bases and J lost 2, with 7 bases in between. The CDR3 here is CASSPRGQETQYF. CDR3 nucleotide sequence: TGTGCCAGCTCACCCAGGGGTCAAGAGACCCAGTACTTC. Full variable domain (outside the CDR3, taken from reference TRBV18 and TRBJ2-5): NAGVMQNPRHLVRRRGQEARLRCSPMKGHSHVYWYRQLPEEGLKFMVYLQKENIIDESGMPKERFSAEFPKEGPSILRIQQVVRGDSAAYFCASSPRGQETQYFGPGTRLLVL.

The chain recombines TRBV7-3 with TRBJ1-1; D ambiguous. The germline gives CDR1 SGHTA, CDR2 FQGTGA. This CDR3 spans 16 amino acids. Trimming took 0 bases from V and 0 from J, leaving 11 bases between them. The CDR3 bases are TGTGCCAGCAGCTTAACAAGGAGGGCGGTGAACACTGAAGCTTTCTTT. It specifies CASSLTRRAVNTEAFF.

The chain joins TRBV9 to TRBJ2-5; TRBD1 matches 8 bases. The CDR3 has 15 residues. Per the germline V gene, CDR1 is SGDLS and CDR2 is YYNGEE. The V and J ends lost 2 bases and 5 bases, in that order; junction bases with no gene match: 8. The chain's CDR3 is CASSVAGTGGETQYF. CDR3 nucleotide sequence: TGTGCCAGCAGCGTTGCCGGGACAGGTGGGGAGACCCAGTACTTC.

The CDR3 bases are TGTGCCAGCTCAGGACGGGGGACCTCCTACGAGCAGTACTTC. It encodes CASSGRGTSYEQYF. The chain couples TRBV18 to TRBJ2-7; the D gene is possibly TRBD2 (6 bases). CDR3 length equals 14 residues. Germline V lookup: CDR1 KGHSH, CDR2 LQKENI. Between the trimmed V and J ends, which lost 5 bases and 0 bases, there was a span of 11 bases.

V usage is TRBV6-5 and J usage is TRBJ2-7; D not certain. Germline CDR1 reads MNHEY; CDR2 reads SVGAGI. V was pared by 0 bases and J by 4 bases, with 10 bases between. The CDR3 consists of 14 residues. The CDR3 protein is CASSYSVGPYEQYF. CDR3 DNA sequence: TGTGCCAGCAGTTACTCGGTCGGTCCTTACGAGCAGTACTTC.

The chain recombines TRBV6-5 with TRBJ2-4; the D is unclear. This CDR3 is built from 15 residues. Between the trimmed V and J ends, which lost 7 bases and 9 bases, there was a span of 22 bases. Germline V gene data show CDR1 as MNHEY and CDR2 as SVGAGI. Here the CDR3 DNA reads TGTGCCAGCACCAGTGGCTACGGCACGTCCGGCATTCAGTACTTC. This gives the protein CASTSGYGTSGIQYF.

The chain couples TRBV5-1 to TRBJ2-5; no clear D gene. The end of the DNA fits TRBJ2-7 better, so the J call may be wrong. CDR1 is SGHRS and CDR2 is YFSETQ in the germline V gene. This CDR3 has 13 amino acids. CDR3 DNA sequence: TGCGCCAGCAGCTTTGACAACTCCTACGAGCAGTACTTC. As protein: CASSFDNSYEQYF.

This chain connects TRBV28 to TRBJ1-2; no definite D call. The CDR3 contains 16 residues. The V and J ends lost 3 bases and 0 bases respectively, with 14 bases between them. Germline values: CDR1 MDHEN, CDR2 SYDVKM. The CDR3 sequence: CASSFWRSGANYGYTF. The CDR3 DNA reads TGTGCCAGCAGTTTTTGGCGGTCGGGAGCTAACTATGGCTACACCTTC.

The chain has TRBV5-6 and TRBJ1-4; maybe TRBD1 (6 bases). Trimming shortened V by 0 bases and J by 5 bases, and 8 bases separated the two germline ends. There are 14 residues in the CDR3. Germline loops: CDR1 SGHDT, CDR2 YYEEEE. CDR3 nucleotide sequence: TGTGCCAGCAGCTTGGCAGGGGAGAATGAAAAACTGTTTTTT. Residues: CASSLAGENEKLFF.

This rearrangement joins TRBV2 to TRBJ2-7; 9 nucleotides agree with TRBD1. Germline-derived CDR1 and CDR2 are SNHLY and FYNNEI. This CDR3 is 15 amino acids long. V shed 3 bases, J shed 3 bases, and the junction held 6 bases outside the gene matches. CDR3 DNA sequence: TGTGCCAGCAGTGAGGCTGGACAGGGGATCTACGAGCAGTACTTC. Its protein is CASSEAGQGIYEQYF.

The chain carries TRBV2 and TRBJ2-5; TRBD1 might be the D (6 bases). The length of the CDR3 is 13 residues. The V end was cut by 7 bases, the J end by 4 bases, with 13 bases between. CDR1 SNHLY and CDR2 FYNNEI come from the germline V gene. As DNA, the CDR3 is TGTGCCAGCAAGATCGGGACAACAGAGACCCAGTACTTC. It codes for CASKIGTTETQYF. Complete variable domain (other parts from reference TRBV2 and TRBJ2-5): EPEVTQTPSHQVTQMGQEVILRCVPISNHLYFYWYRQILGQKVEFLVSFYNNEISEKSEIFDDQFSVERPDGSNFTLKIRSTKLEDSAMYFCASKIGTTETQYFGPGTRLLVL.